Following are 19 T cell receptor beta chains from one sample sequenced in a study of CD8 T cells in ankylosing spondylitis. General study points: Ankylosing spondylitis blood appeared to carry a characteristic TCR beta motif of several highly homologous variants.

These receptors have no identified antigens. TCRdb ran MiXCR on the 5' RACE reads and lists one entry per CDR3 protein. The table shows 670,000 or so distinct CDR3 sequences, with about 20% occurring only once. Sequenced: blood, either unsorted or a sorted T cell fraction (not recorded which). The source of these receptors is a male donor with ankylosing spondylitis.

The chain couples TRBV5-5 to TRBJ2-3, with 7 bases fitting TRBD1. Germline CDR1 and CDR2: SGHKS and YYEKEE (reference sequence). Trimming at V came to 0 bases and at J to 2 bases, leaving 6 bases not matched to a gene. The CDR3 sequence is 16 residues long. CDR3 amino acids: CASSLETGLITDTQYF. CDR3 nucleotides: TGTGCCAGCAGCTTGGAGACAGGGTTGATCACAGATACGCAGTATTTT.

The V and J genes are TRBV30 and TRBJ2-7, with 8 bases lining up with TRBD1. With V trimmed by 5 bases and J by 6 bases, 9 bases remained unmatched. This CDR3 has 13 residues. CDR1 is GTSNPN, CDR2 SVGIG, per germline (reference sequence). The CDR3 DNA reads as TGTGCCTGGGGATCCGGGACAGGTGCCGAGCAGTACTTC. It encodes CAWGSGTGAEQYF.

This clonotype showed up many times. The J gene is TRBJ2-7, the V gene TRBV6-1, with 10 bases fitting TRBD2. Trimming removed 5 bases from V and 4 bases from J; junction bases left unmatched: 5. CDR1 MNHNS and CDR2 SASEGT come from the germline V gene. This CDR3 contains 14 residues. CDR3 sequence (DNA): TGTGCCAGCAGTCTAGCGGGAGCAGCATACGAGCAGTACTTC. Translated: CASSLAGAAYEQYF.

This clonotype was counted at least ten times. The chain links TRBV5-1 to TRBJ1-2; D ambiguous. V was trimmed by 1 base and J by 3 bases, leaving 10 bases between them. Germline CDR1 is SGHRS and CDR2 is YFSETQ. The CDR3 is 14 amino acids. This CDR3 is CASSLRGIDYGYTF. The DNA for the CDR3 is TGCGCCAGCAGCTTGAGAGGGATTGACTATGGCTACACCTTC.

The chain is built from TRBV5-1 and TRBJ2-1, with no clear D. The V gene lost 0 bases and the J gene lost 0 bases, with 7 bases spanning the gap. Germline V CDR1 and CDR2: SGHRS, YFSETQ. The CDR3 extends over 15 amino acids. CDR3 nucleotide sequence: TGCGCCAGCAGCTTGGCCAGCTTCTCCTACAATGAGCAGTTCTTC. As protein: CASSLASFSYNEQFF. Combining the CDR3 with reference TRBV5-1 and TRBJ2-1 gives the whole variable domain KAGVTQTPRYLIKTRGQQVTLSCSPISGHRSVSWYQQTPGQGLQFLFEYFSETQRNKGNFPGRFSGRQFSNSRSEMNVSTLELGDSALYLCASSLASFSYNEQFFGPGTRLTVL.

This clonotype has more than one count but fewer than ten. J is TRBJ2-2 and V is TRBV4-1; TRBD2 matches 11 bases. In germline, CDR1 is MGHRA, CDR2 YSYEKL. The length of the CDR3 is 17 residues. J was trimmed by 4 bases and V by 0 bases; bases with no gene match: 4. CDR3 coding DNA: TGCGCCAGCAGCCAAGATCTAGCGGGAGGACTCACCGGGGAGCTGTTTTTT. It is translated as CASSQDLAGGLTGELFF.

This chain uses TRBV11-2 with TRBJ2-2; D gene ambiguous. V lost 2 bases, J lost 7 bases, and 8 bases lay in between. The germline gives CDR1 SGHAT, CDR2 FQNNGV. This CDR3 is 13 amino acids long. This chain's CDR3 is CASSLLEDGELFF. CDR3 DNA sequence: TGTGCCAGCAGCTTATTGGAAGACGGGGAGCTGTTTTTT. The entire variable domain, with the rest obtained from reference TRBV11-2 and TRBJ2-2, is as follows: EAGVAQSPRYKIIEKRQSVAFWCNPISGHATLYWYQQILGQGPKLLIQFQNNGVVDDSQLPKDRFSAERLKGVDSTLKIQPAKLEDSAVYLCASSLLEDGELFFGEGSRLTVL.

This clonotype was counted only a few times. This chain links TRBV4-2 with TRBJ1-3, with D unresolved. This CDR3 is built from 14 residues. V lost 1 base, J lost 9 bases, and 13 bases lay in between. Germline V CDR1 and CDR2: LGHNA, YNFKEQ. The CDR3 sequence is CASSQVQEGATIYF. CDR3 in DNA: TGTGCCAGCAGCCAAGTGCAGGAAGGCGCCACCATATATTTT.

The J gene is TRBJ1-4, the V gene TRBV7-2, with 7 nucleotides matching TRBD1. CDR3 length: 16 amino acids. J lost 7 bases, V lost 5 bases, and 13 bases had no gene match. Per the germline V gene, CDR1 is SGHTA and CDR2 is FQGNSA. CDR3 DNA: TGTGCCAGCAGCCTCATAGGGGGCGGGCTGGCTGAAAAACTGTTTTTT. This gives the protein CASSLIGGGLAEKLFF.

The chain joins TRBV5-4 to TRBJ2-6, with D perhaps being TRBD1 or TRBD2 (5 bases each). The length of the CDR3 is 19 residues. V was cut by 2 bases and J by 0 bases, with 18 bases left in between. Germline V gene sequence: CDR1 SGHNT, CDR2 YYREEE (reference sequence). The CDR3 reads CASSFSTVGLGSGANVLTF. CDR3 coding DNA: TGTGCCAGCAGCTTCTCGACAGTCGGACTTGGCTCTGGGGCCAACGTCCTGACTTTC.

The DNA for the CDR3 is TGCAGTGCTAGAGATCGGGGTCTCGCTAGCACAGATACGCAGTATTTT. Amino acids: CSARDRGLASTDTQYF. The chain is built from TRBV20-1 and TRBJ2-3, with D possibly TRBD2 on 5 matching bases. Trimming shortened V by 0 bases and J by 0 bases, and 13 bases separated the two germline ends. This CDR3 spans 16 amino acids. Germline V gene sequence: CDR1 DFQATT, CDR2 SNEGSKA (reference sequence).

This clonotype came up a few times. The chain combines TRBV28 with TRBJ2-7; 8 bases line up with TRBD2. V was pared by 4 bases and J by 3 bases, with 11 bases of the junction left unmatched. This CDR3 is 16 amino acids long. CDR1 is MDHEN, CDR2 SYDVKM, per germline. This CDR3 is CASSSPPGSGNYEQYF. In nucleotides, the CDR3 is TGTGCCAGCAGTTCCCCCCCGGGTAGCGGGAACTACGAGCAGTACTTC.

This clonotype has more than one count but fewer than ten. The rearrangement links TRBV12-3 or TRBV12-4 to TRBJ1-1, with TRBD1 identical over 7 bases. This CDR3 comprises 13 residues. Trimming took 5 bases from V and 8 from J; bases not matched to a gene: 8. CDR3 DNA: TGTGCCAGCAGTATAGGGACAGTCGCAGAAGCTTTCTTT. It codes for CASSIGTVAEAFF.

This clonotype was detected a few times. V is TRBV15 and J is TRBJ2-5, with unresolved D. Germline-derived CDR1 and CDR2 are LNHNV and YYDKDF (reference sequence). The CDR3 runs to 11 residues. V was shortened by 8 bases and J by 3 bases, with 7 bases between the two germline ends. CDR3 sequence (DNA): TGTGCCACCCAGGATGAAGAGACCCAGTACTTC. It specifies CATQDEETQYF. Using reference TRBV15 and TRBJ2-5 for the parts outside the CDR3, the full variable domain is DAMVIQNPRYQVTQFGKPVTLSCSQTLNHNVMYWYQQKSSQAPKLLFHYYDKDFNNEADTPDNFQSRRPNTSFCFLDIRSPGLGDTAMYLCATQDEETQYFGPGTRLLVL.

This chain links TRBV19 with TRBJ1-1; unclear D gene. Germline assignment: CDR1 LNHDA and CDR2 SQIVND (reference sequence). V dropped 3 bases and J dropped 2 bases, with 10 bases sitting between them. CDR3 length: 14 amino acids. In DNA, the CDR3 is TGTGCCAGTAGTATCCGGGATTATAACACTGAAGCTTTCTTT. It codes for CASSIRDYNTEAFF.

The gene calls are TRBV27 and TRBJ1-1; no clear D gene. Germline CDR1 MNHEY, CDR2 SMNVEV (reference sequence). The CDR3 has 15 amino acids. Trimming shortened V by 0 bases and J by 0 bases, and 8 bases separated the two germline ends. The CDR3 DNA is TGTGCCAGCAGTTTATCGTCCGATATGAACACTGAAGCTTTCTTT. Amino acid sequence: CASSLSSDMNTEAFF.

The chain joins TRBV5-1 to TRBJ1-2; TRBD1 might be the D (6 bases). The CDR3 extends over 17 amino acids. V lost 7 bases to trimming and J lost 2 bases, with 24 bases between them. CDR1 and CDR2 from the germline V gene are SGHRS and YFSETQ. The CDR3 DNA reads TGCGCCAGCGGCCCTCTATTATCAGGGGAATTAAACTATGGCTACACCTTC. It is translated as CASGPLLSGELNYGYTF.

This clonotype appeared a few times. The rearrangement joins TRBV5-1 to TRBJ1-2, with D unresolved. The CDR3 extends over 14 amino acids. Per germline, CDR1 SGHRS and CDR2 YFSETQ. Trimming removed 0 bases from V and 5 bases from J, with 11 bases in between. CDR3 sequence reads: CASSLDRVQYGYTF. DNA of the CDR3: TGCGCCAGCAGCTTGGACCGGGTTCAGTATGGCTACACCTTC.

There are a few counts of this clonotype. This sequence joins TRBV29-1 and TRBJ1-1; 10 bases fit TRBD1. J gave up 10 bases and V 2 bases, and 13 bases lay outside the gene matches. CDR3 length: 15 residues. Looked up from germline, CDR1 is SQVTM and CDR2 is ANQGSEA. CDR3 coding DNA: TGCAGCGTTGAACTAAATTCCGGGACAGGGGAGGCAGCTTTCTTT. Translating gives CSVELNSGTGEAAFF.